The present TCR beta chain was sequenced within a study of blood T cell repertoires in COVID-19. Looking at the study overall: Both acute and convalescent COVID-19 samples were obtained from the United States, Italy and Spain. In each case, the material was cDNA or gDNA derived from T cells, B-cell-depleted T cells, or PBMCs.

Original methodology: Amplification of reference gene primers provided the estimated nucleated cell counts. TCRdb's copy holds only in-frame clones and misses some; the assay was immunoSEQ multiplex PCR. D and trimming were read from the DNA, whereas the V and J calls and clone size are those reported in that table. This sample yields 280,000 or so clones, of which around 85% are seen a single time; 2% to 2.5% belongs to the top ten. Per germline, CDR1 SNHLY and CDR2 FYNNEI. V was cut by 2 bases and J by 4 bases, with 14 bases left in between. The CDR3 consists of 15 residues. This TCR was recovered from a woman aged 25 to 45 who had recovered from COVID-19. The sequenced material came from peripheral blood. The chain links TRBV2 to TRBJ2-5; TRBD2 might be the D (5 bases). The CDR3 sequence: CASSELVPGRETQYF. The CDR3 DNA sequence: TGTGCCAGCAGTGAATTGGTCCCGGGGAGAGAGACCCAGTACTTC.